This passage covers 7 T cell receptor beta chains from one sample sequenced in a study of prognosis after radiotherapy for stage I lung cancer. Two rounds of multiplex PCR amplified TCR beta CDR3 from genomic DNA. The first PCR round targeted every TRBV and TRBJ gene with specific primers. One entry per CDR3 protein results from TCRdb running MiXCR on the multiplex PCR reads. This sample carries 15,000 to 20,000 distinct CDR3 sequences, around a third of them seen once, and the ten largest clones take about 23%. Material: PBMCs, obtained before or after stereotactic body radiation therapy (not recorded which). These receptors were collected from a donor of 50 years or more with non-small cell lung cancer.

This clonotype was counted many times. The chain has TRBV20-1 and TRBJ2-7, with D unclear. CDR1 is DFQATT, CDR2 SNEGSKA, per germline (reference sequence). Trimming left V 3 bases short and J 0 bases short, with 12 bases between. The CDR3 length is 14 residues. As DNA, the CDR3 is TGCAGTGCTAGTTCACTACCGAGCTCCTACGAGCAGTACTTC. Its translation is CSASSLPSSYEQYF.

This clonotype showed up many times. The chain combines TRBV7-9 with TRBJ2-3, with D possibly being TRBD2 (5 bases). CDR3 length: 13 amino acids. V was shortened by 3 bases and J by 6 bases, with 10 bases between the two germline ends. Per germline, CDR1 SEHNR and CDR2 FQNEAQ (reference sequence). The CDR3 region is CASSFSSRDTQYF. The CDR3 nucleotides read TGTGCCAGCAGCTTTTCTAGCCGGGATACGCAGTATTTT. Full variable domain (missing parts from reference TRBV7-9 and TRBJ2-3): DTGVSQNPRHKITKRGQNVTFRCDPISEHNRLYWYRQTLGQGPEFLTYFQNEAQLEKSRLLSDRFSAERPKGSFSTLEIQRTEQGDSAMYLCASSFSSRDTQYFGPGTRLTVL.

This clonotype showed up many times. V and J are TRBV6-5 and TRBJ2-1; TRBD2 matches 13 bases. There are 15 residues in the CDR3. Germline CDR1 reads MNHEY; CDR2 reads SVGAGI. With V trimmed by 0 bases and J by 9 bases, 2 bases remained unmatched. The CDR3 DNA reads TGTGCCAGCAGTTACTCAACTAGCGGGAGGGTTGAGCAGTTCTTC. It is translated as CASSYSTSGRVEQFF.

This clonotype was detected ten times or more. The rearrangement links TRBV6-1 to TRBJ1-5; D perhaps matches TRBD1 (6 bases). Germline-derived CDR1 and CDR2 are MNHNS and SASEGT. This CDR3 is built from 15 residues. The V end was cut by 7 bases, the J end by 4 bases, with 17 bases between. The chain's CDR3 is CASNLGGGANQPQHF. The CDR3 region has the DNA TGTGCCAGCAACCTAGGGGGGGGGGCAAATCAGCCCCAGCATTTT.

This clonotype has ten or more counts. The rearrangement uses TRBV6-4 and TRBJ2-1; 9 bases agree with TRBD2. The CDR3 has 15 amino acids. The germline V gene has CDR1 MRHNA and CDR2 SNTAGT. With 3 bases clipped from V and 8 bases from J, the junction kept 8 bases outside the gene matches. The CDR3 DNA sequence: TGTGCCAGCAGTGAGGGGGGTAGCGGGAGCGATGAGCAGTTCTTC. Encoded protein: CASSEGGSGSDEQFF.

In this sample, this clonotype turned up many times. The DNA for the CDR3 is TGTGCCAGCAGCTTAGATGGGGGAAGCTACAATGAGCAGTTCTTC. The encoded protein is CASSLDGGSYNEQFF. The V and J genes are TRBV11-3 and TRBJ2-1; perhaps D is TRBD1 or TRBD2 (5 bases each). Germline CDR1 and CDR2: SGHNT and YENEEA. V was clipped by 0 bases and J by 3 bases, with 9 bases between them. The CDR3 has 15 amino acids.

This clonotype counts as medium-sized. The rearrangement links TRBV27 to TRBJ2-1; 10 bases align to TRBD2. The CDR3 covers 18 residues. Trimming at V came to 5 bases and at J to 0 bases, leaving 10 bases not matched to a gene. Germline-derived CDR1 and CDR2 are MNHEY and SMNVEV (reference sequence). The CDR3 region has the DNA TGTGCCAGCAGTCGCCCGACTAGCGGGTGGGCCTCCTACAATGAGCAGTTCTTC. Its protein is CASSRPTSGWASYNEQFF.